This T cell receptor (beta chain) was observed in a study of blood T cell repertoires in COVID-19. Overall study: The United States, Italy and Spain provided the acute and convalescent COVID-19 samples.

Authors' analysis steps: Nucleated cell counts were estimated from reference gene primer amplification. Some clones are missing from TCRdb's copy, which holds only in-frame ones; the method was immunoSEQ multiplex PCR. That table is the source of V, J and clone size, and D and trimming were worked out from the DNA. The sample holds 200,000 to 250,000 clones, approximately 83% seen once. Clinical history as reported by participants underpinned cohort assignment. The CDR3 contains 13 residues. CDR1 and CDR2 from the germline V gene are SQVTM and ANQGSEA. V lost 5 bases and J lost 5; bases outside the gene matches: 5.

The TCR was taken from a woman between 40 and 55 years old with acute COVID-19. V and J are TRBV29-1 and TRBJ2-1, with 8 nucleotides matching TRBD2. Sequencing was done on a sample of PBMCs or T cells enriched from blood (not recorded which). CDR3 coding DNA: TGCAGCGTTTGGACGGGAGGGGACAATGAGCAGTTCTTC. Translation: CSVWTGGDNEQFF.